Below, 19 T cell receptor beta chains from the same sample are listed, as sequenced in a study of low-dose radiotherapy and immunotherapy resistance in tumors. Time point in this sample: before trial treatment. First-strand cDNA relied on TRAV- and TRBV-specific primers spanning alpha and beta chains. The PCR that amplified TCRs ran for 20 cycles, relying on a constant-region primer and a V-primer adapter. One entry per CDR3 protein, called by TCRdb with MiXCR from the reads. This table has 54,000 or so distinct CDR3 sequences, around 25% appearing once. The sequencing here drew on PBMCs, taken before treatment. All receptors come from a male donor with prostate cancer.

This clonotype was recorded only once. CDR3 loop: CASSLTSGSTDTQYF. CDR3 coding DNA: TGTGCCAGCAGTTTAACTAGCGGGAGCACAGATACGCAGTATTTT. The chain combines TRBV28 with TRBJ2-3; 9 nucleotides agree with TRBD2. Germline CDR1 reads MDHEN; CDR2 reads SYDVKM. This CDR3 spans 15 amino acids. With V trimmed by 2 bases and J by 0 bases, 0 bases remained unmatched. Looking up the rest from reference TRBV28 and TRBJ2-3 gives the full variable domain: DVKVTQSSRYLVKRTGEKVFLECVQDMDHENMFWYRQDPGLGLRLIYFSYDVKMKEKGDIPEGYSVSREKKERFSLILESASTNQTSMYLCASSLTSGSTDTQYFGPGTRLTVL.

This chain joins TRBV7-8 and TRBJ1-1; 9 bases are shared with TRBD1. There are 14 residues in the CDR3. CDR1 SGHVS and CDR2 FQNEAQ come from the germline V gene. Losses at the gene ends were 7 bases for V and 4 bases for J; bases not matched to a gene: 7. The CDR3 here is CASKTGTGITEAFF. CDR3 coding DNA: TGTGCCAGCAAGACCGGGACAGGGATCACTGAAGCTTTCTTT.

V is TRBV18 and J is TRBJ2-1, with a tentative D call TRBD1 (5 bases). With 5 bases removed from V and 0 bases from J, the gap between germline ends came to 8 bases. The CDR3 loop spans 14 amino acids. CDR1 is KGHSH, CDR2 LQKENI, per germline. The CDR3 reads CASSMDTSYNEQFF. CDR3 coding DNA: TGTGCCAGCTCAATGGACACCTCCTACAATGAGCAGTTCTTC. Filled out from reference TRBV18 and TRBJ2-1, the complete variable domain reads NAGVMQNPRHLVRRRGQEARLRCSPMKGHSHVYWYRQLPEEGLKFMVYLQKENIIDESGMPKERFSAEFPKEGPSILRIQQVVRGDSAAYFCASSMDTSYNEQFFGPGTRLTVL.

This clonotype was observed many times. V is TRBV5-1 and J is TRBJ2-7, with 11 positions matching TRBD2. The CDR3 sequence is 15 residues long. Germline lookup yields CDR1 SGHRS and CDR2 YFSETQ. V lost 4 bases, J lost 2 bases, and 5 bases stayed unmatched. CDR3 DNA: TGCGCCAGCAGCCACACTAGCGGGAGCCCCTACGAGCAGTACTTC. As protein: CASSHTSGSPYEQYF.

This clonotype has ten or more counts. This chain links TRBV5-8 with TRBJ2-1; TRBD2 matches at 14 bases. CDR3 size: 17 residues. Germline trimming cut 4 bases from V and 7 bases from J; bases unmatched to any gene: 10. Germline V CDR1 and CDR2: SGHTS, YDEGEE. CDR3 coding DNA: TGTGCCAGCAGCAGGCTGGGGACTAGCGGGAGAGAGAATGAGCAGTTCTTC. Amino acids: CASSRLGTSGRENEQFF.

This clonotype was seen only a few times. The chain couples TRBV5-1 to TRBJ2-2, with 12 bases aligning to TRBD2. CDR3 length equals 17 residues. V shed 0 bases and J 0 bases; nucleotides not matched to a gene: 0. CDR1 and CDR2 (germline): SGHRS, YFSETQ. As DNA, the CDR3 is TGCGCCAGCAGCTTGGGACTAGCGGGAGCGAACACCGGGGAGCTGTTTTTT. This encodes CASSLGLAGANTGELFF.

This clonotype has ten or more counts. The chain has TRBV27 and TRBJ2-5; a possible D gene is TRBD1 (6 bases). V lost 3 bases and J lost 5, with 19 bases in between. This CDR3 has 16 amino acids. Germline CDR1 reads MNHEY; CDR2 reads SMNVEV (reference sequence). DNA of the CDR3: TGTGCCAGCAGTTTCGGGACACCCCTGGGGCCGGAGACCCAGTACTTC. This codes for CASSFGTPLGPETQYF.

This clonotype has a count of ten or more. The DNA for the CDR3 is TGTGCCAGCAGCACCCTAACGAGTCGGTGGACCAAAAACATTCAGTACTTC. Its translation is CASSTLTSRWTKNIQYF. The chain uses TRBV21-1 and TRBJ2-4. TRBV21-1 is noted as a pseudogene. This CDR3 contains 17 residues.

This clonotype was counted at least ten times. The chain uses TRBV5-1 and TRBJ2-7; D might be TRBD1 (6 bases). This CDR3 has 14 amino acids. The V and J ends lost 2 bases and 2 bases respectively, with 11 bases between them. Germline lookup yields CDR1 SGHRS and CDR2 YFSETQ. CDR3 sequence: CASSFEGGTYEQYF. The DNA for the CDR3 is TGCGCCAGCAGCTTTGAAGGGGGAACCTACGAGCAGTACTTC.

As regards this clonotype: Possible read error: a much larger clone is one base away. This chain joins TRBV7-3 and TRBJ2-7, with D uncertain. The CDR3 consists of 14 residues. CDR1 is SGHTA and CDR2 is FQGTGA in the germline V gene. The CDR3 nucleotides are TGTGTCAGCAGCTCCCGGACGGGTCACTACGAGCAGTACTTC. Its translation is CVSSSRTGHYEQYF.

This clonotype was seen at least ten times. The rearrangement joins TRBV4-3 to TRBJ2-1, with D possibly TRBD1 on 6 matching bases. The CDR3 extends over 17 amino acids. Germline V lookup: CDR1 LGHNA, CDR2 YSLEER. The V and J ends lost 0 bases and 2 bases respectively, with 14 bases between them. CDR3 in amino acids: CASSQEQGFGTYNEQFF. The CDR3 DNA sequence: TGCGCCAGCAGCCAAGAGCAGGGGTTTGGGACCTACAATGAGCAGTTCTTC.

This clonotype has only a few counts. The chain combines TRBV5-4 with TRBJ1-1; 7 bases match TRBD1. Germline V gene lookup returns CDR1 SGHNT and CDR2 YYREEE (reference sequence). Trimming took 5 bases from V and 5 from J; bases not matched to a gene: 6. This CDR3 contains 13 residues. In DNA, the CDR3 is TGTGCCAGCAGTTCAGGGGGTCGGACTGAAGCTTTCTTT. It is translated as CASSSGGRTEAFF.

This clonotype was detected many times. V usage is TRBV27 and J usage is TRBJ2-5; no firm D call. This CDR3 spans 15 amino acids. The germline V and J ends were trimmed by 2 bases and 1 base, with 11 bases remaining between them. In germline, CDR1 is MNHEY, CDR2 SMNVEV (reference sequence). In DNA, the CDR3 is TGTGCCAGCAGTTTAAAGCACCATGTCCAAGAGACCCAGTACTTC. Translated: CASSLKHHVQETQYF.

This clonotype was observed many times. This chain connects TRBV18 to TRBJ2-1; 9 bases are shared with TRBD2. Trimming at V came to 4 bases and at J to 4 bases, leaving 8 bases not matched to a gene. Germline CDR1 and CDR2: KGHSH and LQKENI. The length of the CDR3 is 16 residues. The CDR3 region has the DNA TGTGCCAGCTCACTTTCGCGGGGGGGCATATACAATGAGCAGTTCTTC. Residues: CASSLSRGGIYNEQFF.

At least ten counts were recorded for this clonotype. The chain has TRBV10-1 and TRBJ2-5; D is uncertain. The germline V gene has CDR1 WNHNN and CDR2 SYGVQD (reference sequence). The CDR3 length is 15 residues. V was pared by 3 bases and J by 0 bases, with 11 bases between. The CDR3 is CASSDAGTDQETQYF. CDR3 in DNA: TGCGCCAGCAGTGACGCAGGAACAGACCAAGAGACCCAGTACTTC.

This clonotype is deemed medium-sized (0.01 to 0.1%). CDR3 sequence: CASSAGQGSENEQFF. For the CDR3, the DNA is TGTGCCAGCAGCGCGGGACAGGGGAGTGAGAATGAGCAGTTCTTC. This chain uses TRBV4-2 with TRBJ2-1; 10 positions match TRBD1. V lost 5 bases to trimming and J lost 7 bases; unmatched junction nucleotides: 8. Germline V gives CDR1 LGHNA, CDR2 YNFKEQ. The CDR3 covers 15 residues.

The genes are TRBV5-6 and TRBJ2-3, with a weak D call TRBD1 (5 bases). Germline V CDR1 and CDR2: SGHDT, YYEEEE. Trimming pared 1 base from V and 0 bases from J, leaving 9 bases between. CDR3 length equals 15 residues. Here the CDR3 reads CASSLNGASTDTQYF. As DNA, the CDR3 is TGTGCCAGCAGCTTGAATGGGGCTAGCACAGATACGCAGTATTTT.

As concerns this clonotype: A read error is likely here: a far larger clone is one base away. The rearrangement links TRBV5-1 to TRBJ2-1; 9 bases fit TRBD1. The CDR3 loop spans 16 amino acids. The germline V gene has CDR1 SGHRS and CDR2 YFSETQ. Written as DNA, the CDR3 is TGCGCCAGCAGTCGACAAACAGGGGGCGAGAACTACGAGCGGTACTTC. It codes for CASSRQTGGENYERYF.

The chain links TRBV27 to TRBJ2-5, with 9 bases identical to TRBD2. V lost 10 bases, J lost 4 bases, and 7 bases stayed unmatched. Germline CDR1 MNHEY, CDR2 SMNVEV (reference sequence). The CDR3 is 13 amino acids. CDR3 protein: CATRGGGLETQYF. Written as DNA, the CDR3 is TGTGCCACCCGCGGGGGGGGGTTAGAGACCCAGTACTTC.